The 30 T cell receptor beta chains listed next were all sequenced from one sample in a study of T cells in Graves' hyperthyroidism and ophthalmopathy. RNA transcripts provided the source from which TCR beta CDR3 regions were amplified. In the first-round RT-PCR of the TCR CDR3, the HTBI primer set was used. MiXCR, applied by TCRdb to the multiplex PCR reads, yields one record per CDR3 protein. This sample has approximately 410,000 distinct CDR3 sequences; roughly 15% occur once, and the top ten carry less than 6.5%. Sample: blood. The receptor set was obtained from a young woman with Graves' hyperthyroidism.

The chain has TRBV6-2 or TRBV6-3 and TRBJ1-3; no firm D call. Germline CDR1 MNHEY, CDR2 SVGEGT. This CDR3 is built from 15 residues. The V end lost 5 bases, the J end lost 2 bases, and 13 bases lay between the germline ends. Here the CDR3 reads CASSPGRWAGNTIYF. CDR3 sequence (DNA): TGTGCCAGCAGTCCCGGACGGTGGGCTGGAAACACCATATATTTT.

This clonotype was counted at least ten times. The V and J genes are TRBV12-5 and TRBJ2-1; TRBD1 or TRBD2 may be the D gene (5 bases each). V was trimmed by 4 bases and J by 10 bases, leaving 14 bases between them. In germline, CDR1 is LGHNT, CDR2 FRNRAP. The CDR3 length is 13 residues. The CDR3, as DNA: TGTGCTAGTGGTTCCCTCTTTGAGGGGGAGCAGTTCTTC. Amino acids: CASGSLFEGEQFF. Based on the CDR3 plus reference TRBV12-5 and TRBJ2-1, the full variable domain is DARVTQTPRHKVTEMGQEVTMRCQPILGHNTVFWYRQTMMQGLELLAYFRNRAPLDDSGMPKDRFSAEMPDATLATLKIQPSEPRDSAVYFCASGSLFEGEQFFGPGTRLTVL.

The chain recombines TRBV5-1 with TRBJ2-7; 7 bases match TRBD2. The germline V gene encodes CDR1 SGHRS and CDR2 YFSETQ. The ends lost 0 bases at V and 3 bases at J; junction bases unmatched: 6. This CDR3 is 15 amino acids long. The CDR3 nucleotides read TGCGCCAGCAGCTTGGTCAGGGAGGGGAGCTACGAGCAGTACTTC. As protein: CASSLVREGSYEQYF.

This clonotype has more than one count but fewer than ten. V usage is TRBV9 and J usage is TRBJ2-3, with D perhaps TRBD1 or TRBD2 (6 bases each). Germline CDR1 is SGDLS and CDR2 is YYNGEE. This CDR3 contains 16 residues. The V gene lost 0 bases and the J gene lost 4 bases, with 15 bases spanning the gap. Here the CDR3 reads CASSVELGGGSDTQYF. DNA for the CDR3: TGTGCCAGCAGCGTAGAGCTTGGAGGGGGGTCAGATACGCAGTATTTT.

This clonotype was found many times. The gene calls are TRBV3-1 and TRBJ2-7, with 7 bases fitting TRBD2. V gave up 7 bases and J gave up 3 bases; unmatched junction bases: 9. The CDR3 sequence is 14 residues long. Germline-derived CDR1 and CDR2 are LGHDT and YNNKEL (reference sequence). In DNA, the CDR3 is TGTGCCAGCAAACCGGGAGGTGCCTTCTACGAGCAGTACTTC. Translating gives CASKPGGAFYEQYF.

There are a few counts of this clonotype. The J gene is TRBJ2-1, the V gene TRBV7-3; D is perhaps TRBD2 (5 bases). The CDR3 has 14 residues. Germline-derived CDR1 and CDR2 are SGHTA and FQGTGA. Trimming stripped 5 bases from V and 7 bases from J, with 15 bases between. CDR3 nucleotides: TGTGCCAGCAGCCAACGGGATTTCGTAAATGAGCAGTTCTTC. Translation: CASSQRDFVNEQFF.

This clonotype came up many times. The CDR3 bases are TGTGCCAGTTACCAAGGGGGCGCGGGAGAGACCCAGTACTTC. Its protein is CASYQGGAGETQYF. This sequence joins TRBV6-1 and TRBJ2-5; 7 bases align to TRBD1. CDR3 size: 14 residues. Trimming cost V 9 bases and J 4 bases; bases outside gene matches: 11. Germline CDR1 reads MNHNS; CDR2 reads SASEGT.

As for this clonotype: A much larger clone differs from this one at a single base, so this may be a read error. The rearrangement uses TRBV12-3 or TRBV12-4 and TRBJ2-2, with TRBD1 matching over 9 bases. V lost 6 bases, J lost 7 bases, and 9 bases stayed unmatched. This CDR3 comprises 15 residues. As DNA, the CDR3 is TGTGCCAGCAGGTTATTACAGGGGGCGAACGGGGAGCTGTTTTTT. This sequence encodes CASRLLQGANGELFF.

J is TRBJ2-1 and V is TRBV18; D gene uncertain. The germline V gene has CDR1 KGHSH and CDR2 LQKENI. This CDR3 has 13 residues. V lost 3 bases and J 4 bases, leaving 7 bases between the germline ends. This chain's CDR3 is CASSPFIYNEQFF. The CDR3 coding sequence is TGTGCCAGCTCACCTTTCATATACAATGAGCAGTTCTTC.

In this sample, this clonotype turned up a few times. One junction end disagrees with the germline gene, perhaps due to a read error. J is TRBJ2-1 and V is TRBV11-2; 8 bases are shared with TRBD1. The CDR3 totals 13 residues. Germline V gene lookup returns CDR1 SGHAT and CDR2 FQNNGV. CDR3 coding DNA: TGTACCAGCAGCGGACAGGGTCGCAATGAGCAGTTCTTC. It codes for CTSSGQGRNEQFF.

This clonotype came up many times. This rearrangement joins TRBV30 to TRBJ2-1; 13 bases are a match to TRBD2. Germline lookup yields CDR1 GTSNPN and CDR2 SVGIG (reference sequence). This CDR3 comprises 15 residues. V was pared by 3 bases and J by 7 bases, with 6 bases of the junction left unmatched. The CDR3 coding sequence is TGTGCCTGGAGAAAACTAGCGGGAGGGCAAAATGAGCAGTTCTTC. This encodes CAWRKLAGGQNEQFF.

This clonotype was observed at least ten times. The chain is built from TRBV20-1 and TRBJ2-5, with 9 positions matching TRBD1. Looked up from germline, CDR1 is DFQATT and CDR2 is SNEGSKA (reference sequence). V was clipped by 0 bases and J by 3 bases; unmatched bases: 2. The CDR3 covers 14 residues. DNA of the CDR3: TGCAGTGCTAGAGATCGGGACAGGGAAGAGACCCAGTACTTC. Amino acids: CSARDRDREETQYF.

This clonotype was recorded at least ten times. The chain carries TRBV28 and TRBJ1-2; D is possibly TRBD1 (5 bases). Trimming removed 5 bases from V and 8 bases from J, with 15 bases in between. Germline V gives CDR1 MDHEN, CDR2 SYDVKM. The CDR3 contains 13 residues. CDR3 amino acids: CASSQGTRRGYTF. CDR3 in DNA: TGTGCCAGCAGTCAAGGGACTAGAAGGGGCTACACCTTC.

Only a few counts were recorded for this clonotype. This chain connects TRBV20-1 to TRBJ2-7, with unresolved D. The CDR3 covers 15 residues. The V gene's germline CDR1 is DFQATT and CDR2 SNEGSKA (reference sequence). Trimming took 3 bases from V and 2 from J, leaving 17 bases between them. The CDR3 loop reads CSASDLGRPTYEQYF. In DNA form, the CDR3 reads TGCAGTGCTAGCGACTTAGGCAGACCCACCTACGAGCAGTACTTC.

This clonotype was observed many times. The CDR3 DNA reads as TGTGCCAGCAACGTGGGGGGGAGCACTGAAGCTTTCTTT. Encoded protein: CASNVGGSTEAFF. This chain links TRBV2 with TRBJ1-1; the D gene is possibly TRBD1 (5 bases). This CDR3 contains 13 residues. V dropped 7 bases and J dropped 4 bases, with 13 bases sitting between them. Germline V lookup: CDR1 SNHLY, CDR2 FYNNEI.

CDR3 in DNA: TGTGCCAGCAGCGCTGGACTAGCGGATAGCACAGATACGCAGTATTTT. Its translation is CASSAGLADSTDTQYF. This chain uses TRBV7-9 with TRBJ2-3, with TRBD2 identical over 10 bases. The germline V gene has CDR1 SEHNR and CDR2 FQNEAQ (reference sequence). With V trimmed by 5 bases and J by 0 bases, 5 bases remained unmatched. The CDR3 extends over 16 amino acids. Combining the CDR3 with reference TRBV7-9 and TRBJ2-3 gives the whole variable domain DTGVSQNPRHKITKRGQNVTFRCDPISEHNRLYWYRQTLGQGPEFLTYFQNEAQLEKSRLLSDRFSAERPKGSFSTLEIQRTEQGDSAMYLCASSAGLADSTDTQYFGPGTRLTVL.

The chain is built from TRBV4-3 and TRBJ2-7; 8 bases align to TRBD1. V shed 1 base and J 4 bases; nucleotides not matched to a gene: 9. The CDR3 covers 16 residues. CDR1 is LGHNA, CDR2 YSLEER, per germline. The CDR3 reads CASSQVSGGAEYEQYF. As DNA, the CDR3 is TGCGCCAGCAGCCAAGTGTCAGGGGGCGCGGAGTACGAGCAGTACTTC.

The chain joins TRBV13 to TRBJ2-1; 9 positions match TRBD2. This CDR3 spans 15 amino acids. Germline values: CDR1 PRHDT, CDR2 FYEKMQ (reference sequence). Losses at the gene ends were 1 base for V and 11 bases for J; bases not matched to a gene: 9. In DNA, the CDR3 is TGTGCCAGCAGCTTAGAGGGACTAGCTCTAAATAAGCAGTTCTTC. It translates to CASSLEGLALNKQFF.

This clonotype was detected many times. The chain employs TRBV5-1 and TRBJ1-1; 8 bases align to TRBD1. The trim removed 3 bases at V and 2 bases at J, leaving 3 bases unmatched. From germline, CDR1 is SGHRS and CDR2 YFSETQ. The CDR3 is 14 amino acids. The CDR3 DNA follows: TGCGCCAGCAGCTGGGGACAGGTCAACACTGAAGCTTTCTTT. This sequence encodes CASSWGQVNTEAFF.

This clonotype has just a few counts. V and J are TRBV9 and TRBJ1-1; 7 nucleotides line up with TRBD1. V lost 0 bases, J lost 7 bases, and 9 bases stayed unmatched. Germline CDR1 is SGDLS and CDR2 is YYNGEE. The CDR3 runs to 15 residues. CDR3 coding DNA: TGTGCCAGCAGCGTAGCCCCAGGGGGAGGAAGTGAAGCTTTCTTT. This gives the protein CASSVAPGGGSEAFF.

The chain combines TRBV18 with TRBJ1-6, with D hard to call. The CDR3 loop spans 14 amino acids. In germline, CDR1 is KGHSH, CDR2 LQKENI. V lost 6 bases, J lost 7 bases, and 13 bases lay in between. The CDR3 loop reads CASSPEDNNSPLHF. CDR3 nucleotides: TGTGCCAGCTCCCCGGAAGATAACAATTCACCCCTCCACTTT.

This clonotype was detected many times. The chain has TRBV6-1 and TRBJ1-1, with D perhaps TRBD1 (6 bases). CDR3 length: 15 residues. Trimming took off 3 bases at V and 2 bases at J, with 13 bases between the two ends. The germline V gene has CDR1 MNHNS and CDR2 SASEGT. The CDR3 bases are TGTGCCAGCAGTGACCTGGGACACCAAAACACTGAAGCTTTCTTT. Translation: CASSDLGHQNTEAFF.

The CDR3 region is CASSFGTNNSPLHF. The CDR3, as DNA: TGTGCCAGCAGTTTCGGCACCAATAATTCACCCCTCCACTTT. This sequence joins TRBV28 and TRBJ1-6; D remains unclear. The V end was cut by 3 bases, the J end by 5 bases, with 8 bases between. Germline-derived CDR1 and CDR2 are MDHEN and SYDVKM. The length of the CDR3 is 14 residues.

The V gene is TRBV25-1, the J gene TRBJ1-4; D may be TRBD1 (5 bases). The germline V gene encodes CDR1 MGHDK and CDR2 SYGVNS. The V end lost 3 bases, the J end lost 6 bases, and 17 bases lay between the germline ends. The length of the CDR3 is 16 residues. The CDR3 sequence is CASSDWGTAAHEKLFF. The CDR3 DNA reads as TGTGCCAGCAGTGACTGGGGGACCGCCGCACATGAAAAACTGTTTTTT.

In this sample, this clonotype turned up many times. The V and J genes are TRBV3-1 and TRBJ1-1, with 8 bases that match TRBD1. Trimming cost V 5 bases and J 0 bases; bases outside gene matches: 5. CDR1 and CDR2 from the germline V gene are LGHDT and YNNKEL (reference sequence). This CDR3 is built from 15 residues. DNA for the CDR3: TGTGCCAGCAGCGATGGGGACAGGTTGAACACTGAAGCTTTCTTT. Amino acids: CASSDGDRLNTEAFF.

This clonotype was seen a few times. V is TRBV27 and J is TRBJ2-7; the match to TRBD1 covers 8 bases. This CDR3 has 15 residues. The junction had 9 bases not matched to a gene; V was cut back by 5 bases and J by 3 bases. The germline V gene has CDR1 MNHEY and CDR2 SMNVEV (reference sequence). The CDR3 is CASSLPGQEYYEQYF. The CDR3 nucleotides are TGTGCCAGCAGTCTTCCGGGACAGGAATACTACGAGCAGTACTTC.

This clonotype was seen at least ten times. The genes are TRBV30 and TRBJ1-2, with TRBD1 identical over 8 bases. This CDR3 comprises 13 residues. Germline V gene sequence: CDR1 GTSNPN, CDR2 SVGIG (reference sequence). The J segment lost 4 bases and the V segment lost 3 bases, leaving 4 bases of the junction unmatched. For the CDR3, the DNA is TGTGCCTGGAGGGGACAGGCGAGCTATGGCTACACCTTC. Its protein product is CAWRGQASYGYTF.

This clonotype was seen at least ten times. This chain joins TRBV20-1 and TRBJ2-5; D tentatively fits TRBD1 or TRBD2 (5 bases each). The V gene lost 0 bases and the J gene lost 1 base, with 9 bases spanning the gap. Germline V gives CDR1 DFQATT, CDR2 SNEGSKA (reference sequence). The CDR3 length is 14 residues. CDR3 bases: TGCAGTGCTAGAGACGGGACCCCCCAAGAGACCCAGTACTTC. This codes for CSARDGTPQETQYF.

This clonotype came up once. The chain recombines TRBV4-2 with TRBJ1-6; D unresolved. V lost 0 bases and J 15 bases, leaving 12 bases between the germline ends. Germline V CDR1 and CDR2: LGHNA, YNFKEQ. The CDR3 totals 13 residues. CDR3 amino acids: CASSQDTRGNLHF. The CDR3 DNA reads as TGTGCCAGCAGCCAAGATACCCGGGGAAACCTCCACTTT.

In this sample, this clonotype turned up many times. The genes are TRBV18 and TRBJ2-7, with 10 positions matching TRBD1. Germline assignment: CDR1 KGHSH and CDR2 LQKENI. This CDR3 contains 13 residues. V lost 4 bases, J lost 3 bases, and 0 bases stayed unmatched. CDR3 loop: CASSRTGGYEQYF. The DNA of the CDR3 is TGTGCCAGCTCACGGACAGGGGGCTACGAGCAGTACTTC.